A single sample is the source of the 14 T cell receptor beta chains below, sequenced in a study of tumor-infiltrating lymphocytes in primary liver carcinoma. Reverse transcription of approximately 500 ng total RNA with a constant-region primer produced TCR beta cDNA. Slightly modified ARM-PCR, run as three nested multiplex PCR rounds, produced the TCR beta libraries. Investigators reported that the first two PCR rounds, at about 9 cycles each, used TRBV1-TRBV30 forward primers with a C-beta reverse primer. TCRdb processed the multiplex PCR reads anew with MiXCR; each CDR3 protein has one entry. In the table there are nearly 200,000 distinct CDR3 sequences, approximately 64% of which are singletons. Unsorted whole blood supplied the blood RNA, and germline DNA was isolated too. Sample: peripheral blood. These receptors came from a woman aged 60-70 years with primary liver carcinoma and hepatitis B virus infection.

As concerns this clonotype: Its ends do not fully match the called genes, so a read error is possible. This chain uses TRBV11-2 with TRBJ1-2; D not resolved. This CDR3 is built from 15 residues. Germline-derived CDR1 and CDR2 are SGHAT and FQNNGV. For the CDR3, the DNA is TGCGCCAGCAGCTTAGTACAGCCAAGGAGAGGCGGCTACACCTTC. Protein: CASSLVQPRRGGYTF.

This clonotype appeared a few times. J is TRBJ1-2 and V is TRBV5-1; 8 positions agree with TRBD1. Germline values: CDR1 SGHRS, CDR2 YFSETQ. The CDR3 is 15 amino acids. J lost 2 bases, V lost 3 bases, and 6 bases had no gene match. The CDR3 coding sequence is TGCGCCAGCAGCTCCAACAGGGGGACGAACTATGGCTACACCTTC. Translating gives CASSSNRGTNYGYTF. Looking up the rest from reference TRBV5-1 and TRBJ1-2 gives the full variable domain: KAGVTQTPRYLIKTRGQQVTLSCSPISGHRSVSWYQQTPGQGLQFLFEYFSETQRNKGNFPGRFSGRQFSNSRSEMNVSTLELGDSALYLCASSSNRGTNYGYTFGSGTRLTVV.

This clonotype was seen a handful of times. The rearrangement links TRBV11-2 to TRBJ1-2; 8 positions agree with TRBD1. V dropped 2 bases and J dropped 7; count of bases not matched to a gene: 6. This CDR3 has 14 amino acids. Germline V gene data show CDR1 as SGHAT and CDR2 as FQNNGV. The CDR3 sequence is CASSLSLDRGGYTF. CDR3 coding DNA: TGTGCCAGCAGCTTAAGTCTCGACAGGGGTGGCTACACCTTC.

Points on this clonotype: The junction and the germline gene differ at one end; a read error may be behind it. This chain joins TRBV12-3 or TRBV12-4 and TRBJ1-1; 7 nucleotides line up with TRBD1. The CDR3 spans 14 residues. The CDR3 coding sequence is TGTGTCAGCAGTATAGGACTACAGGGGATTGAGGCTTTCTTT. Residues: CVSSIGLQGIEAFF.

This clonotype was observed at least ten times. In DNA form, the CDR3 reads TGCGCCAGCACCCCGGGACAGGCTTCCTACGAGCAGTACTTC. Its protein product is CASTPGQASYEQYF. This chain links TRBV10-2 with TRBJ2-7; 8 nucleotides agree with TRBD1. Trimming removed 7 bases from V and 1 base from J; junction bases left unmatched: 6. CDR1 and CDR2 (germline): WSHSY, SAAADI. This CDR3 has 14 amino acids.

As for this clonotype: It is likely a read error, because the conserved phenylalanine at the end of the CDR3 is missing. No DNA is shown, since the ends of the CDR3 on it are uncertain; the CDR3 is the one TCRdb lists. The chain carries TRBV11-3 and TRBJ2-3; no check of the table's D call, TRBD1, against the DNA was made. Germline V CDR1 and CDR2: SGHNT, YENEEA. The CDR3 length equals 12 residues, ends included. Here the CDR3 reads CASSLEGVTQNS.

The chain joins TRBV29-1 to TRBJ1-2; no firm D call. This CDR3 has 12 amino acids. The germline V gene has CDR1 SQVTM and CDR2 ANQGSEA. V dropped 5 bases and J dropped 4 bases, with 11 bases sitting between them. CDR3 nucleotide sequence: TGCAGCGTTAATCCAGGCAGCTATGGCTACACCTTC. Translation: CSVNPGSYGYTF.

As concerns this clonotype: A read error may produce the germline difference seen at one junction end. The V call is TRBV5-5, the J call TRBJ2-2, with D perhaps TRBD2 (7 bases). CDR1 is SGHKS and CDR2 is YYEKEE in the germline V gene (reference sequence). The CDR3 runs 14 residues. The DNA for the CDR3 is TGTACCAGCAGCTTCGGGGGGCTGGTCGGGGAACTGTTTTTT. Encoded protein: CTSSFGGLVGELFF.

This chain joins TRBV11-2 and TRBJ1-2; D uncertain. V dropped 5 bases and J dropped 3 bases, with 19 bases sitting between them. The CDR3 sequence is 16 residues long. Germline lookup yields CDR1 SGHAT and CDR2 FQNNGV. The CDR3 DNA reads as TGTGCCAGCAGCCACCCGAACGCACAAGGAGACTATGGCTACACCTTC. Its protein product is CASSHPNAQGDYGYTF.

This clonotype was found many times. The chain links TRBV10-1 to TRBJ2-1; 8 bases fit TRBD2. The CDR3 consists of 13 residues. The ends lost 2 bases at V and 7 bases at J; junction bases unmatched: 1. Germline V gives CDR1 WNHNN, CDR2 SYGVQD (reference sequence). CDR3 bases: TGCGCCAGCAGTGAGCGGGAGGGTAATGAGCAGTTCTTC. Encoded protein: CASSEREGNEQFF.

With regard to this clonotype: A much larger clone differs from this one at a single base, so this may be a read error. The CDR3 ends on some other residue instead of the conserved phenylalanine or tryptophan, so this is likely a read error. The chain carries TRBV28 and TRBJ1-5; 8 bases match TRBD1. Trimming at V came to 3 bases and at J to 3 bases, leaving 1 base not matched to a gene. The CDR3 runs to 14 residues. CDR1 is MDHEN, CDR2 SYDVKM, per germline. The CDR3 sequence is CASSLTGANQPQHL. As DNA, the CDR3 is TGTGCCAGCAGTTTGACAGGGGCCAATCAGCCCCAGCATCTT.

This clonotype was seen repeatedly, ten times or more. The chain couples TRBV11-2 to TRBJ2-7, with 7 bases matching TRBD2. Per the germline V gene, CDR1 is SGHAT and CDR2 is FQNNGV. The CDR3 has 15 residues. After removal of 0 bases from V and 3 bases from J, the junction contained 5 bases not matched to a gene. The CDR3 is CASSLDGGEVYEQYF. The CDR3 nucleotides read TGTGCCAGCAGCTTAGATGGGGGGGAGGTCTACGAGCAGTACTTC.

The V and J genes are TRBV2 and TRBJ2-1; no reliable D call. Germline V gene sequence: CDR1 SNHLY, CDR2 FYNNEI. This CDR3 spans 13 amino acids. The V and J ends lost 1 base and 7 bases respectively, with 8 bases between them. The CDR3 nucleotides read TGTGCCAGCAGTGAAGATCACAGAAATGAGCAGTTCTTC. Protein: CASSEDHRNEQFF. The entire variable domain, with the rest obtained from reference TRBV2 and TRBJ2-1, is as follows: EPEVTQTPSHQVTQMGQEVILRCVPISNHLYFYWYRQILGQKVEFLVSFYNNEISEKSEIFDDQFSVERPDGSNFTLKIRSTKLEDSAMYFCASSEDHRNEQFFGPGTRLTVL.

A note on this clonotype: Since the CDR3 does not end with the conserved phenylalanine or tryptophan, this likely comes from a read error. The chain employs TRBV6-1 and TRBJ1-5, with D unresolved. CDR3 length: 14 residues. CDR1 and CDR2 from the germline V gene are MNHNS and SASEGT. CDR3 coding DNA: TGTGCCAGCAGTTCGACCTTAGCCAATCGGCCCCAGCATCTT. Translating it yields CASSSTLANRPQHL.